A single sample is the source of the 20 T cell receptor beta chains below, sequenced in a study of blood T cell repertoires in COVID-19. Repertoires were generated with immunoSEQ multiplex PCR, while TCRdb's copy carries only in-frame clones and drops some. The sample comprises some 160,000 clones, around 89% of which are singletons, and about 3% rests with the top ten. The sample was peripheral blood. These receptor sequences come from a man in his fifties or sixties with acute or convalescent COVID-19.

The genes are TRBV2 and TRBJ2-6; possible D gene TRBD1, 6 bases. The V gene lost 9 bases and the J gene lost 3 bases, with 15 bases spanning the gap. Per germline, CDR1 SNHLY and CDR2 FYNNEI. CDR3 size: 15 residues. The CDR3 here is CARQGGGSGANVLTF. The CDR3 DNA reads as TGTGCCAGACAGGGTGGAGGAAGTGGGGCCAACGTCCTGACTTTC.

The V and J genes are TRBV4-1 and TRBJ1-1, with a tentative D call TRBD1 (5 bases). Trimming cost V 1 base and J 5 bases, with 14 bases left between them. The V gene's germline CDR1 is MGHRA and CDR2 YSYEKL. The CDR3 is 15 amino acids. CDR3 region: CASSQGSGGRTEAFF. The CDR3 nucleotides are TGCGCCAGCAGCCAAGGGTCTGGGGGGAGAACTGAAGCTTTCTTT.

J is TRBJ2-3 and V is TRBV14; 8 nucleotides line up with TRBD1. The CDR3 contains 15 residues. V was clipped by 1 base and J by 3 bases; unmatched bases: 3. The germline CDR1 and CDR2 sequences are SGHDN and FVKESK. The CDR3 region is CASSQGQGWTDTQYF. In DNA form, the CDR3 reads TGTGCCAGCAGCCAAGGACAGGGGTGGACAGATACGCAGTATTTT.

The chain recombines TRBV7-2 with TRBJ1-5; no definite D call. The CDR3 sequence is 15 residues long. CDR1 is SGHTA, CDR2 FQGNSA, per germline. Trimming stripped 1 base from V and 0 bases from J, with 7 bases between. The CDR3 loop is CASSLDGRSNQPQHF. The CDR3 DNA reads as TGTGCCAGCAGCTTAGACGGTCGTAGCAATCAGCCCCAGCATTTT.

This clone has only one observation. The rearrangement joins TRBV24-1 to TRBJ2-7, with D perhaps matching TRBD1 (5 bases). The germline CDR1 and CDR2 sequences are KGHDR and SFDVKD. This CDR3 has 14 residues. V lost 2 bases and J 5 bases, leaving 12 bases between the germline ends. CDR3 amino acids: CATSDSQGDHEQYF. The CDR3 DNA reads TGTGCCACCAGTGATTCCCAGGGTGATCACGAGCAGTACTTC.

This chain joins TRBV4-2 and TRBJ2-7; TRBD1 is a possible D gene (5 bases). Germline V gives CDR1 LGHNA, CDR2 YNFKEQ. With 2 bases removed from V and 6 bases from J, the gap between germline ends came to 17 bases. The CDR3 sequence is 15 residues long. The CDR3 spells CASSQSGAAFSEQYF. CDR3 sequence (DNA): TGTGCCAGCAGCCAAAGTGGGGCCGCTTTTAGCGAGCAGTACTTC.

The V gene is TRBV5-4, the J gene TRBJ2-2; D is perhaps TRBD1 (5 bases). In germline, CDR1 is SGHNT, CDR2 YYREEE (reference sequence). V was pared by 4 bases and J by 3 bases, with 10 bases between. The CDR3 length is 14 residues. The CDR3 loop is CASSPTQDTGELFF. CDR3 nucleotide sequence: TGTGCCAGCAGCCCTACACAGGACACCGGGGAGCTGTTTTTT.

The rearrangement uses TRBV5-1 and TRBJ1-2, with D unclear. This CDR3 has 14 amino acids. V lost 5 bases to trimming and J lost 4 bases, with 15 bases between them. Germline V CDR1 and CDR2: SGHRS, YFSETQ. The CDR3 nucleotides read TGCGCCAGCAGACCTGAAGCTTTTGGCTATGGCTACACCTTC. Protein sequence: CASRPEAFGYGYTF.

This clone has more than one count but fewer than ten. The CDR3 coding sequence is TGTGCCAGCAGCAAAGCCAGGGTGAACACTGAAGCTTTCTTT. It specifies CASSKARVNTEAFF. The V call is TRBV21-1, the J call TRBJ1-1; the table calls TRBD1, which could not be checked here. TRBV21-1 constitutes a pseudogene. The CDR3 length is 14 residues.

The chain employs TRBV5-3 and TRBJ1-2; D possibly corresponds to TRBD1 (5 bases). TRBV5-3 is classed as an ORF, of uncertain function. This CDR3 has 16 residues. V was pared by 3 bases and J by 2 bases, with 17 bases between. CDR3 DNA: TGTGCCAGAAGCTCGGAGGGACGGCGGACCAACTATGGCTACACCTTC. It yields the protein CARSSEGRRTNYGYTF.

This clone was seen a few times. The chain employs TRBV5-1 and TRBJ2-1; the match to TRBD1 covers 7 bases. Unmatched junction bases numbered 9, after V lost 3 bases and J lost 6 bases. CDR3 length: 15 amino acids. CDR1 and CDR2 (germline): SGHRS, YFSETQ. CDR3 nucleotides: TGCGCCAGCAGCTACGAACCGACAGGGCGCAATGAGCAGTTCTTC. Its protein is CASSYEPTGRNEQFF.

The rearrangement links TRBV13 to TRBJ2-1; D is uncertain. CDR1 is PRHDT, CDR2 FYEKMQ, per germline (reference sequence). V lost 6 bases and J lost 1, with 13 bases in between. This CDR3 is built from 15 residues. The DNA of the CDR3 is TGTGCCAGCAGTTCGAAGACCGGGTCCTACAATGAGCAGTTCTTC. This codes for CASSSKTGSYNEQFF.

V usage is TRBV7-6 and J usage is TRBJ1-1; 8 bases line up with TRBD1. The CDR3 has 15 residues. Germline V CDR1 and CDR2: SGHVS, FNYEAQ. The ends lost 2 bases at V and 5 bases at J; junction bases unmatched: 7. The CDR3 protein is CASSLRPGQETEAFF. The CDR3 region has the DNA TGTGCCAGCAGCTTAAGGCCGGGACAGGAGACTGAAGCTTTCTTT.

The rearrangement links TRBV9 to TRBJ2-1, with D possibly TRBD1 on 5 matching bases. Germline loops: CDR1 SGDLS, CDR2 YYNGEE. The CDR3 runs 13 residues. CDR3 sequence: CAATDSSYNEQFF. CDR3 in DNA: TGTGCGGCCACTGACAGCTCCTACAATGAGCAGTTCTTC. The whole variable domain, remainder taken from reference TRBV9 and TRBJ2-1, is DSGVTQTPKHLITATGQRVTLRCSPRSGDLSVYWYQQSLDQGLQFLIQYYNGEERAKGNILERFSAQQFPDLHSELNLSSLELGDSALYFCAATDSSYNEQFFGPGTRLTVL.

V gene TRBV19 combines with J gene TRBJ2-3, with 11 bases identical to TRBD2. This CDR3 region has 17 residues. J lost 4 bases, V lost 5 bases, and 11 bases had no gene match. Per germline, CDR1 LNHDA and CDR2 SQIVND (reference sequence). This CDR3 is CASSLPGLAEGADTQYF. CDR3 nucleotide sequence: TGTGCCAGTAGTCTACCGGGACTAGCGGAAGGGGCAGATACGCAGTATTTT.

V and J are TRBV5-1 and TRBJ1-1, with 8 nucleotides matching TRBD1. Germline loops: CDR1 SGHRS, CDR2 YFSETQ. The CDR3 covers 16 residues. With 3 bases clipped from V and 0 bases from J, the junction kept 7 bases outside the gene matches. In DNA, the CDR3 is TGCGCCAGCAGCTCCTCCGGGACAGGAATGAACACTGAAGCTTTCTTT. Translating gives CASSSSGTGMNTEAFF. Full variable domain (rest looked up from reference TRBV5-1 and TRBJ1-1): KAGVTQTPRYLIKTRGQQVTLSCSPISGHRSVSWYQQTPGQGLQFLFEYFSETQRNKGNFPGRFSGRQFSNSRSEMNVSTLELGDSALYLCASSSSGTGMNTEAFFGQGTRLTVV.

This clone was observed many times. This chain joins TRBV4-1 and TRBJ2-7; 9 bases agree with TRBD1. CDR1 MGHRA and CDR2 YSYEKL come from the germline V gene. The CDR3 loop spans 14 amino acids. Germline trimming cut 4 bases from V and 7 bases from J; bases unmatched to any gene: 8. The CDR3 sequence: CASSLDRGRFEQYF. The CDR3 nucleotides are TGCGCCAGCAGCCTGGACAGGGGACGCTTTGAGCAGTACTTC.

The rearrangement joins TRBV7-9 to TRBJ1-2, with 12 positions matching TRBD1. V was pared by 5 bases and J by 2 bases, with 6 bases of the junction left unmatched. The germline gives CDR1 SEHNR, CDR2 FQNEAQ (reference sequence). The CDR3 contains 16 residues. CDR3 nucleotides: TGTGCCAGCAGCCGAGCTGGGACAGGGGGCAACTATGGCTACACCTTC. Amino acid sequence: CASSRAGTGGNYGYTF.

V is TRBV2 and J is TRBJ1-5; no definite D call. Trimming took off 1 base at V and 8 bases at J, with 9 bases between the two ends. CDR1 is SNHLY and CDR2 is FYNNEI in the germline V gene. This CDR3 is built from 13 residues. Written as DNA, the CDR3 is TGTGCCAGCAGTGAAGGAGGGCGGGAGCCCCAGCATTTT. Translation: CASSEGGREPQHF.

The rearrangement links TRBV5-1 to TRBJ1-2; D not resolved. In germline, CDR1 is SGHRS, CDR2 YFSETQ. This CDR3 has 13 residues. V was pared by 2 bases and J by 4 bases, with 9 bases between. The CDR3 coding sequence is TGCGCCAGCAGCTTCTTTTCTTCCTATGGCTACACCTTC. It encodes CASSFFSSYGYTF.